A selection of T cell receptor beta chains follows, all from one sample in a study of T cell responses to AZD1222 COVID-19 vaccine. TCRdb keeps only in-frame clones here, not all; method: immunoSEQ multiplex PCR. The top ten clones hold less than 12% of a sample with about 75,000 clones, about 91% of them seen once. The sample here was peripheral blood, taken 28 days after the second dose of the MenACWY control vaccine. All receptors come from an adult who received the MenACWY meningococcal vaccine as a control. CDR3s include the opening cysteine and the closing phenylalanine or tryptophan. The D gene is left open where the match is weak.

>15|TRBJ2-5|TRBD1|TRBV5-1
CASSGGQGMGETQYF
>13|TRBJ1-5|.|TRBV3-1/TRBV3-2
CASSPDPYQPQHF
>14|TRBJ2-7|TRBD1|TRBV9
CASSTTGTGREQYF
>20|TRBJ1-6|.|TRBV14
CASSQQGFLTGSSYNSPLHF
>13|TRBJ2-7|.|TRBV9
CASSVRDTYEQYF
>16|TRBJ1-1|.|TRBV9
CASSPRGQGVNTEAFF
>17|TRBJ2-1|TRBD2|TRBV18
CASSPGRGGTLANEQFF
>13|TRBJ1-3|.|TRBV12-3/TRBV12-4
CASDTGFGNTIYF
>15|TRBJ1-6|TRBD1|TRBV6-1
CASSSRDRDNSPLHF
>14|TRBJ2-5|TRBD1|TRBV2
CASSEGRGSETQYF
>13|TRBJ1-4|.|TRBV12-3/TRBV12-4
CASRRAANEKLFF
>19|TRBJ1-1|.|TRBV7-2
CASSLEPTGSVRRGTEAFF
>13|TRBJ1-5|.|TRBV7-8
CASSFEGYQPQHF
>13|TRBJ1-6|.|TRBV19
CATSEAGGSPLHF
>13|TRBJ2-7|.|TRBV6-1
CASSETGRGSWYF
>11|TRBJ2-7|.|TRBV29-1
CSVAVSYEQYF
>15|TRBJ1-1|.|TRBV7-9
CASSLEGPMGAEAFF
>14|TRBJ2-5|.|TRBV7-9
CASSLKLYQETQYF
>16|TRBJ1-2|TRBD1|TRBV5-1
CASSLGPRGRNYGYTF
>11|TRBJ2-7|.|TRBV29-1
CSVVGNYEQYF
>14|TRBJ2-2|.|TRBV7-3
CASREEARAGELFF
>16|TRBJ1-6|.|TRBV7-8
CASSLGGSSYNSPLHF
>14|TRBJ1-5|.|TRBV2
CASSKDVGNQPQHF
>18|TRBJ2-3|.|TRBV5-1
CASSLGSSRVGVTDTQYF
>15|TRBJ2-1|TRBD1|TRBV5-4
CASSFRTGGPDEQFF
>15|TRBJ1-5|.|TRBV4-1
CASSQDPAWGWPQHF
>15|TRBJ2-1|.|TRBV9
CASSVGQGLYNEQFF
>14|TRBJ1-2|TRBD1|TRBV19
CASSINHRGNGYTF
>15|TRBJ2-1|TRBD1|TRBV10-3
CAIMPGQGPYNEQFF
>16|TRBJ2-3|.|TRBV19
CASSPPGPPGTDTQYF
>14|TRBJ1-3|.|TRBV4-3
CASSRDRSGNTIYF
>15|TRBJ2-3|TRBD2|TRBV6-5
CASSPSGGAPDTQYF
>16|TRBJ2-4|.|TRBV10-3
CAISDDRKEGKNIQYF
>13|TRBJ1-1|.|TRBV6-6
CASGGLGITEAFF
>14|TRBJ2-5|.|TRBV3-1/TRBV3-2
CASSQDLELETQYF
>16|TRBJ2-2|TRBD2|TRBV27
CASSSGLAGGPGELFF
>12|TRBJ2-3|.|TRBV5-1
CASSLRTDTQYF
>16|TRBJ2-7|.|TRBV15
CATSRDLGVGAYEQYF
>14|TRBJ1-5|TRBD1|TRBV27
CASSLGQGVRPQHF
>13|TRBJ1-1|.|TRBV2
CASNLEGRSEAFF
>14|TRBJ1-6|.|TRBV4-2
CASSEGRNNSPLHF
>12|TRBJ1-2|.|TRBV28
CASSQIKRGYTF
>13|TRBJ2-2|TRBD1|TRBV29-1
CSVQGDHTGELFF
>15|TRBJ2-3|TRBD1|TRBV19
CASSITGEGTDTQYF
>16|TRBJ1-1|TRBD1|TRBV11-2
CASSPGGGQGRTEAFF
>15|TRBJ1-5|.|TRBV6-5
CASSRLPFGNQPQHF
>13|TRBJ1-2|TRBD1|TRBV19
CASGDRLNYGYTF
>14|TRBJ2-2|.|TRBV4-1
CASSPRGVPGELFF
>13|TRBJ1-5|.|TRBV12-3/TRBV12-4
CASSLEGDQPQHF
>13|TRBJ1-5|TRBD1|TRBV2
CASRGQGAQPQHF
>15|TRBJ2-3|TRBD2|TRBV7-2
CASSSFSGVTDTQYF
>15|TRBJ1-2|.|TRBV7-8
CASSLGPGREDGYTF
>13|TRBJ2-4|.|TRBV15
CATSRTAKNIQYF
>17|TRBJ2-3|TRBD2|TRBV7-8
CASSLTSGGALADTQYF
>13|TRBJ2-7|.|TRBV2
CASSDGAGLEQYF
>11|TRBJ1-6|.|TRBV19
CASRGNSPLHF